The T cell receptor beta chain under discussion was sequenced for a study of PD-1 blockade in classical Hodgkin lymphoma. About the study: Patients were dosed intravenously with nivolumab at 3 mg/kg every 2 weeks.

Study-wide findings and caveats: Baseline diversity in complete responders resembled that of newly diagnosed patients. Reports described newly diagnosed patients as having lower baseline TCR diversity than healthy donors.

In its sample, this clone was seen many times. What it recognizes is unknown. Profiling relied on immunoSEQ multiplex PCR, and the TCRdb table lists in-frame clones only, not all of them. This sample has around 28,000 clones, with approximately 70% found just once. The patients all showed relapse after autologous stem cell transplantation, while their brentuximab vedotin exposure varied. The sequences come from peripheral blood mononuclear cells (PBMCs), collected before the second cycle of nivolumab. The origin of this receptor is a human donor with classical Hodgkin lymphoma.

CDR3 in amino acids: CASSVGDNEQFF. For the CDR3, the DNA is TGTGCCAGCAGCGTAGGCGACAATGAGCAGTTCTTC. The rearrangement joins TRBV9 to TRBJ2-1; no reliable D call. CDR3 length: 12 amino acids. Deletions cut 0 bases from V and 5 bases from J, with 3 bases between. The germline CDR1 and CDR2 sequences are SGDLS and YYNGEE.